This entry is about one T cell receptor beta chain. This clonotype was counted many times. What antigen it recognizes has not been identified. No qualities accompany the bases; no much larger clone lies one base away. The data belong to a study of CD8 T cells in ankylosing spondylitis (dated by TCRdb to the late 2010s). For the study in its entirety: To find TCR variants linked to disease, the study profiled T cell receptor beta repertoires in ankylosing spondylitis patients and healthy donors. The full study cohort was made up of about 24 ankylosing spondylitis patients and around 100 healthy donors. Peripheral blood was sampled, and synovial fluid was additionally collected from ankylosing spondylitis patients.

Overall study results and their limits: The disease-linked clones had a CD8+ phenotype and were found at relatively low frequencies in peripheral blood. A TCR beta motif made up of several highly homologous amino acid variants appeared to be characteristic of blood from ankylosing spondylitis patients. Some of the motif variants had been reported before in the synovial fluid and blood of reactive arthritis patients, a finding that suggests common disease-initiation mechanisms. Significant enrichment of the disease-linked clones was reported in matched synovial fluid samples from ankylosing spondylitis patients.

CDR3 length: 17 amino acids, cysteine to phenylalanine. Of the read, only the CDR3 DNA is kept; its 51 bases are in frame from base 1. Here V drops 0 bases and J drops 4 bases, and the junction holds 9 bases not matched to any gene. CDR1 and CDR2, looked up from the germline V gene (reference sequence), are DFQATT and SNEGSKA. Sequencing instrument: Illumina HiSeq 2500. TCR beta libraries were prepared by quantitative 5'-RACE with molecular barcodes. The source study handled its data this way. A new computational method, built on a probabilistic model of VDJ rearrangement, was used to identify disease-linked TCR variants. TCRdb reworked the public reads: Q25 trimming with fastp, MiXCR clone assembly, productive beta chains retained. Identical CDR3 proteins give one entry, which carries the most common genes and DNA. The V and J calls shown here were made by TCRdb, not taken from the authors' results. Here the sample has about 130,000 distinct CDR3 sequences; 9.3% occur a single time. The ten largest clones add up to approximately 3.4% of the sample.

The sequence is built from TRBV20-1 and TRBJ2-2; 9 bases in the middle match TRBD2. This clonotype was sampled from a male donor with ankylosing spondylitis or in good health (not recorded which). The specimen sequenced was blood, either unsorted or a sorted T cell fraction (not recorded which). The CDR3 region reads CSARDIAGGPGTGELFF. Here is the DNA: TGCAGTGCTAGAGATATTGCGGGAGGGCCGGGCACCGGGGAGCTGTTTTTT.